This T cell receptor beta chain appears in the sequencing data of a study of blood T cell repertoires in COVID-19. Background on the study: The United States, Italy and Spain provided the acute and convalescent COVID-19 samples.

The CDR3 length is 14 residues. CDR1 and CDR2 (germline): SGHAT, FQNNGV. Deletions cut 2 bases from V and 2 bases from J, with 10 bases between. Sequenced by immunoSEQ multiplex PCR; TCRdb stores in-frame clones only, minus some. This sample has approximately 51,000 clones, with over 75% found just once. This clonotype was sampled from a human donor in a cohort sampled during active COVID-19. The gene calls are TRBV11-2 and TRBJ2-7, with a weak D call TRBD2 (6 bases). The sequenced material came from peripheral blood. This CDR3 is CASSLRRATYEQYF. Written as DNA, the CDR3 is TGTGCCAGCAGCTTAAGGAGGGCAACCTACGAGCAGTACTTC.